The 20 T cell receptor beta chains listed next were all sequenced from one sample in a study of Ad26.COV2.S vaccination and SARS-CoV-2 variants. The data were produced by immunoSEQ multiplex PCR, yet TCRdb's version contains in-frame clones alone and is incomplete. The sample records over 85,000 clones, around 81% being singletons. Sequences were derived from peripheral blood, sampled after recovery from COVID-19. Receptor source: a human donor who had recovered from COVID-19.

The CDR3 nucleotides are TGTGCCAGTAGTATAGGGGGGGGGCCAGATACGCAGTATTTT. Protein sequence: CASSIGGGPDTQYF. The J gene is TRBJ2-3, the V gene TRBV19; weak D call: TRBD2 (7 bases). Per germline, CDR1 LNHDA and CDR2 SQIVND (reference sequence). Trimming removed 1 base from V and 4 bases from J, with 9 bases in between. CDR3 length equals 14 residues. Full variable domain (outside the CDR3, taken from reference TRBV19 and TRBJ2-3): DGGITQSPKYLFRKEGQNVTLSCEQNLNHDAMYWYRQDPGQGLRLIYYSQIVNDFQKGDIAEGYSVSREKKESFPLTVTSAQKNPTAFYLCASSIGGGPDTQYFGPGTRLTVL.

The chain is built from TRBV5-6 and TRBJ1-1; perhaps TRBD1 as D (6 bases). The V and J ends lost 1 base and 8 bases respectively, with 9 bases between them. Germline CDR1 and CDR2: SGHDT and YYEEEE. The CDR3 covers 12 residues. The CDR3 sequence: CASSLLQGEAFF. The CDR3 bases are TGTGCCAGCAGCTTGTTACAGGGAGAAGCTTTCTTT.

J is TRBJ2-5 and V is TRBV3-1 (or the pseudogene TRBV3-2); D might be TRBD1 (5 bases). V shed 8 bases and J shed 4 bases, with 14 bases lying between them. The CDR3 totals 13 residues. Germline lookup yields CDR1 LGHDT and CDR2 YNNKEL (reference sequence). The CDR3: CASAQGEGETQYF. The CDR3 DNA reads TGTGCCAGCGCCCAAGGGGAAGGAGAGACCCAGTACTTC.

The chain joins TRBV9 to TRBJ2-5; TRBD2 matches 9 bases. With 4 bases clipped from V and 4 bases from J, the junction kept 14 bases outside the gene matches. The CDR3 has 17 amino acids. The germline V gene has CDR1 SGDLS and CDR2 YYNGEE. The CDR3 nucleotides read TGTGCCAGCAGCCCCAGAATCTTTGCGGGGGGGTCAGAGACCCAGTACTTC. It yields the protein CASSPRIFAGGSETQYF.

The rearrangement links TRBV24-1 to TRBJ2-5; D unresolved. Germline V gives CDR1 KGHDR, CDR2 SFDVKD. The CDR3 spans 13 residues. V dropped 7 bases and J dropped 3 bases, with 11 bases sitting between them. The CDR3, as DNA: TGTGCCACCAGCCATGTTCGGGAAGAGACCCAGTACTTC. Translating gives CATSHVREETQYF.

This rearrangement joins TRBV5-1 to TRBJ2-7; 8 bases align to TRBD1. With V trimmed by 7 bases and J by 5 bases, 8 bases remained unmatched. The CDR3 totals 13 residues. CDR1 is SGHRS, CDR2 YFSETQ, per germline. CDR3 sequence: CASSGTGTNEQYF. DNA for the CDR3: TGCGCCAGCTCCGGGACAGGAACCAACGAGCAGTACTTC.

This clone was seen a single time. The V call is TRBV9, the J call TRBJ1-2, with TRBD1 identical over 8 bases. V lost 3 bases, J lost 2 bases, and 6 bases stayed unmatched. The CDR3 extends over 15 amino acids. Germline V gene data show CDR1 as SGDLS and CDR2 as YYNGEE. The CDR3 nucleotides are TGTGCCAGCAGCGCGACGGGACAGGAGAACTATGGCTACACCTTC. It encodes CASSATGQENYGYTF.

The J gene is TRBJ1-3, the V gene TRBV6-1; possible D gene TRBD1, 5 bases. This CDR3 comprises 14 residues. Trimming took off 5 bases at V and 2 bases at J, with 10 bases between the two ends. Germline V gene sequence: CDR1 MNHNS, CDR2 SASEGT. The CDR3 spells CASSLQVTGNTIYF. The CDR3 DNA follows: TGTGCCAGCAGTTTACAGGTAACTGGAAACACCATATATTTT.

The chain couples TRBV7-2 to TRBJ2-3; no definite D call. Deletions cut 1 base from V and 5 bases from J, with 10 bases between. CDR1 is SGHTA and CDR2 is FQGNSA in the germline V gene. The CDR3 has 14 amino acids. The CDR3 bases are TGTGCCAGCAGCTTAGATGGTCCTCTAGATACGCAGTATTTT. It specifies CASSLDGPLDTQYF.

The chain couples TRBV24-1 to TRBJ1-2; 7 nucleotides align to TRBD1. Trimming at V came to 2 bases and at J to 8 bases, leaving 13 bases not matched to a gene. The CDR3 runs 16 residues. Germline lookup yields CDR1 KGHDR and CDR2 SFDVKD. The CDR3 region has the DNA TGTGCCACCAGTGATTCCCCAGACAGGGCGAACGGGGGCTACACCTTC. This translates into CATSDSPDRANGGYTF.

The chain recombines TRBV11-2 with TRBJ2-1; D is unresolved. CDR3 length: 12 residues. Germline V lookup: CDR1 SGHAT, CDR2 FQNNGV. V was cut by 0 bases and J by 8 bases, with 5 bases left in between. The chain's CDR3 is CASSLDPHEQFF. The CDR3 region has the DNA TGTGCCAGCAGCTTAGATCCCCATGAGCAGTTCTTC.

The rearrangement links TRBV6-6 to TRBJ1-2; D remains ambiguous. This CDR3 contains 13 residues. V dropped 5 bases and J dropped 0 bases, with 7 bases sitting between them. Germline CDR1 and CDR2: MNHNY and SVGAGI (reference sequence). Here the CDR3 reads CASSPGTNYGYTF. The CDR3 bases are TGTGCCAGCAGTCCGGGTACTAACTATGGCTACACCTTC.

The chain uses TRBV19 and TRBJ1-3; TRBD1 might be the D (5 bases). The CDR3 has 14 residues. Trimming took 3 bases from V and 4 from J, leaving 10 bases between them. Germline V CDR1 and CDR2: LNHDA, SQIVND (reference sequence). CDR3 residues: CASSMRGVGNTIYF. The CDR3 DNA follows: TGTGCCAGTAGTATGCGAGGGGTCGGAAACACCATATATTTT.

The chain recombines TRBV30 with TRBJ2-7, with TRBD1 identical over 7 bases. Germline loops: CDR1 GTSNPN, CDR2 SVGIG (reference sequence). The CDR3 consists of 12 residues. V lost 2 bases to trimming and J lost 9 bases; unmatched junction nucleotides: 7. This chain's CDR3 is CAWSSRGPTQYF. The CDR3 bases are TGTGCCTGGAGTTCAAGGGGGCCGACGCAGTACTTC.

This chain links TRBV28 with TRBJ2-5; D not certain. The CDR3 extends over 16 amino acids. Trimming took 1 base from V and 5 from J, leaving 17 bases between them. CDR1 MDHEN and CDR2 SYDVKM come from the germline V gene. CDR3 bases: TGTGCCAGCAGTTTATTGCGGCCAGGTTTGGGGGAGACCCAGTACTTC. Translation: CASSLLRPGLGETQYF.

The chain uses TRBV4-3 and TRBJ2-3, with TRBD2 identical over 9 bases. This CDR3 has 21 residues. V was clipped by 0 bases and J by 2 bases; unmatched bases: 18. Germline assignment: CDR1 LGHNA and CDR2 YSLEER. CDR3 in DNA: TGCGCCAGCAGCCAAGATCGCCCGAGTCAAGCGGGGGGCACCCTCACAGATACGCAGTATTTT. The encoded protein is CASSQDRPSQAGGTLTDTQYF.

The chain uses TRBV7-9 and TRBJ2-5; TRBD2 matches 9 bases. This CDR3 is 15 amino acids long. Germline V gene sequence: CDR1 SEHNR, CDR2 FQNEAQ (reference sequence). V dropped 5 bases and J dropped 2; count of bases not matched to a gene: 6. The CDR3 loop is CASSTTSGWQETQYF. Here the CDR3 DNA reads TGTGCCAGCAGCACCACTAGCGGGTGGCAAGAGACCCAGTACTTC. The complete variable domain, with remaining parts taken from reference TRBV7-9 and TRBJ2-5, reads DTGVSQNPRHKITKRGQNVTFRCDPISEHNRLYWYRQTLGQGPEFLTYFQNEAQLEKSRLLSDRFSAERPKGSFSTLEIQRTEQGDSAMYLCASSTTSGWQETQYFGPGTRLLVL.

The CDR3 nucleotides read TGCGCCAGCAGTCTCACAGGGGAGGATGGCTACACCTTC. The encoded protein is CASSLTGEDGYTF. The gene calls are TRBV10-2 and TRBJ1-2; TRBD1 aligns across 7 bases. The CDR3 is made up of 13 amino acids. J gave up 6 bases and V 5 bases, and 6 bases lay outside the gene matches. From germline, CDR1 is WSHSY and CDR2 SAAADI.

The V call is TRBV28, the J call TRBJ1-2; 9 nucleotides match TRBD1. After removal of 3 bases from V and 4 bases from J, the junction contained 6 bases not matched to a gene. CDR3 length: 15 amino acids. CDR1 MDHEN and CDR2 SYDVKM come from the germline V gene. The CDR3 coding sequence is TGTGCCAGCAGTTTTCGACAGGGGGGGAGCTATGGCTACACCTTC. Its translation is CASSFRQGGSYGYTF.

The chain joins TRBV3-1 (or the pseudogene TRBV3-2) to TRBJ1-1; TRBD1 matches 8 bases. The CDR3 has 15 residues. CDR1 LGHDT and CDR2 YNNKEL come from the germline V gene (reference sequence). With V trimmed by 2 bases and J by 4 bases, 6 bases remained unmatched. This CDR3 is CASSQSDRGSTEAFF. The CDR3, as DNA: TGTGCCAGCAGCCAATCCGACAGGGGTAGCACTGAAGCTTTCTTT.